This TCR beta chain was recorded in a study of blood T cell repertoires in COVID-19. Study as a whole: Samples of COVID-19 (acute and convalescent) were obtained from the United States, Italy and Spain. PBMCs, B-cell-depleted T cells, or T cells were the source of the cDNA or gDNA that made up the material.

Trimming at V came to 6 bases and at J to 9 bases, leaving 11 bases not matched to a gene. The germline gives CDR1 LNHDA, CDR2 SQIVND (reference sequence). The length of the CDR3 is 14 residues. Per the authors' pipeline: Quantification of nucleated cells was approximated via reference gene primer amplification. Sequenced by immunoSEQ multiplex PCR; TCRdb stores in-frame clones only, minus some. That table gives V, J and clone size, and the DNA gave D and trimming. The table shows 170,000 or so clones, with roughly 86% occurring only once. Seattle cases were enrolled at active infection and followed longitudinally.

The specimen was peripheral blood. This TCR was recovered from a man aged 60 to 69 with COVID-19, enrolled during active disease. The chain recombines TRBV19 with TRBJ2-3, with TRBD1 matching 8 bases. In DNA form, the CDR3 reads TGTGCCAGTAGGACGACAGGGGAAAAGGGGACGCAGTATTTT. Amino acid sequence: CASRTTGEKGTQYF.